The source of this T cell receptor beta chain is a study of T cell responses to AZD1222 COVID-19 vaccine. Study-level background: Second-dose schedules of about 4 or about 12 weeks were combined. Broader study findings: Clonal diversity may have been underestimated in mostly white British donors. Spike as a whole was targeted by vaccine-associated CD4 TCRs, dominant at 160-218 and 743-854. Two AZD1222 doses significantly raised spike-specific TCR breadth and depth over controls.

The CDR3 extends over 18 amino acids. Germline V gene sequence: CDR1 SGDLS, CDR2 YYNGEE. V shed 3 bases and J 4 bases; nucleotides not matched to a gene: 14. Sequencing used immunoSEQ multiplex PCR; TCRdb keeps in-frame clones, though not all of them. The repertoire includes roughly 96,000 clones, approximately 88% of them detected once, and 2.8% sits in the top ten. This clone has a single count. The antigen is undetermined. The clonotype was recovered from an adult in good health. The source material was peripheral blood, sampled on day 0 of AZD1222 vaccination. This chain joins TRBV9 and TRBJ1-2; 11 nucleotides agree with TRBD1. CDR3 sequence (DNA): TGTGCCAGCAGCGGTACTTCGGACAGGGGGCGAATCCGCTATGGCTACACCTTC. This translates into CASSGTSDRGRIRYGYTF.